This T cell receptor beta chain originates from a study of shared clonotypes between healthy human individuals. This clone was seen a single time. The assay used deep level. Each subset's genomic DNA was split evenly across several immunoSEQ plates. Unsorted PBMC DNA was sequenced on ten immunoSEQ deep assay plates. Using immunoSEQ multiplex PCR, the repertoire was profiled, and TCRdb retains in-frame clones only, with some absent. The sample lists 520,000 or so clones, approximately 79% occurring once. V was cut by 0 bases and J by 7 bases, with 16 bases left in between. Per germline, CDR1 LGHNA and CDR2 YSLEER. CDR3 size: 15 residues. Every donor, a Caucasian adult, lived in Nashville, Tennessee.

The clonotype originates from a woman aged 35 to 49 in good health. Some clones in this sample may be carry-over from other donors' samples. The material sequenced was PBMCs. The chain combines TRBV4-3 with TRBJ2-7; perhaps TRBD2 as D (5 bases). CDR3 amino acids: CASSQERLARREQYF. In DNA, the CDR3 is TGCGCCAGCAGCCAAGAACGGCTAGCCCGTCGGGAGCAGTACTTC.